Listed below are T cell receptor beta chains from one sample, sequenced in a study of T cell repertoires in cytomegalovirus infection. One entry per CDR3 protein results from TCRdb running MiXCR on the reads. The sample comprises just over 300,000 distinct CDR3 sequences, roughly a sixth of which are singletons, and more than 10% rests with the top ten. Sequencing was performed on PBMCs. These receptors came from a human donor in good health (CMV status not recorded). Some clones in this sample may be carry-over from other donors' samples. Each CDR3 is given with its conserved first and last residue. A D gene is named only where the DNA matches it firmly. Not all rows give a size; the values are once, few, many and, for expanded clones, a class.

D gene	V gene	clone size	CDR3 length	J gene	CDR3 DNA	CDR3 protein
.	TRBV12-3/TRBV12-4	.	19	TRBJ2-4	TGTGCCAGCAGTTTTGCGGGGCTTGAGCAGGGGACAGCCAAAAACATTCAGTACTTC	CASSFAGLEQGTAKNIQYF
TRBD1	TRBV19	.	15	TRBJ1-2	TGTGCCAGTAGAGATCCGACAGGGGCAAACTATGGCTACACCTTC	CASRDPTGANYGYTF
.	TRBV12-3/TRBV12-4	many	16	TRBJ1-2	TGTGCCAGCAGCCGGGCCGTAGGGCAGGGGATCTATGGCTACACCTTC	CASSRAVGQGIYGYTF
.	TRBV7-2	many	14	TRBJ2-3	TGTGCCAGCAGCTTAAAAAGGGGCACAGATACGCAGTATTTT	CASSLKRGTDTQYF
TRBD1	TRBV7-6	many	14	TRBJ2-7	TGTGCCAGCAGCAATAACAGGGGTTCCTACGAGCAGTACTTC	CASSNNRGSYEQYF
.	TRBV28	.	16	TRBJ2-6	TGTGCCAGCAGTGTAACAGGGTATCCTGGGGCCAACGTCCTGACTTTC	CASSVTGYPGANVLTF
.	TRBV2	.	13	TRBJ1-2	TGTGCCAGCAACCTGGACAATAACTATGGCTACACCTTC	CASNLDNNYGYTF
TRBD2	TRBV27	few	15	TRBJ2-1	TGTGCCAGCAGAAGGACGCCGGGGGGGCTAGGTGAGCAGTTCTTC	CASRRTPGGLGEQFF
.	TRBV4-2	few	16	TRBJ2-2	TGTGCCAGCAGCCCATTGGGGAAGAAAAACACCGGGGAGCTGTTTTTT	CASSPLGKKNTGELFF
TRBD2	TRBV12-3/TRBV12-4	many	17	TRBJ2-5	TGTGCCAGCAGCCCGGGGAGCCTTAGCGGGGGCCAAGAGACCCAGTACTTC	CASSPGSLSGGQETQYF
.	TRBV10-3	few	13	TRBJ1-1	TGTGCCAGCAGAGCCCAGGGGTTGTACGAAGCTTTCTTT	CASRAQGLYEAFF
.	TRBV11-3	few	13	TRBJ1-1	TGTGCCAGCAGCCGGGAACCGAACACTGAAGCTTTCTTT	CASSREPNTEAFF
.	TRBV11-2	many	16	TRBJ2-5	TGTGCCAGCAGCTTATTCCCAGGGGCGGGGCAAGAGACCCAGTACTTC	CASSLFPGAGQETQYF
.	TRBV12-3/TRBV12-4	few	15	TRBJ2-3	TGTGCCAGCAGTGCCCAGGGTGGGTTGTTAAGGACGCAGTATTTT	CASSAQGGLLRTQYF
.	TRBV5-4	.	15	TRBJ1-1	TGTGCCAGCAGCTGGGTAATGGGGGAGGACACTGAAGCTTTCTTT	CASSWVMGEDTEAFF
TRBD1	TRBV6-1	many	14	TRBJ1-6	TGTGCCAGCAGTGCAATAGACAGGGTTTGGGTCCTCCACTTT	CASSAIDRVWVLHF
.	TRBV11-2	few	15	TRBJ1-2	TGTGCCAGCAGCTCACCTCGGGGCTATAACTATGGCTACACCTTC	CASSSPRGYNYGYTF